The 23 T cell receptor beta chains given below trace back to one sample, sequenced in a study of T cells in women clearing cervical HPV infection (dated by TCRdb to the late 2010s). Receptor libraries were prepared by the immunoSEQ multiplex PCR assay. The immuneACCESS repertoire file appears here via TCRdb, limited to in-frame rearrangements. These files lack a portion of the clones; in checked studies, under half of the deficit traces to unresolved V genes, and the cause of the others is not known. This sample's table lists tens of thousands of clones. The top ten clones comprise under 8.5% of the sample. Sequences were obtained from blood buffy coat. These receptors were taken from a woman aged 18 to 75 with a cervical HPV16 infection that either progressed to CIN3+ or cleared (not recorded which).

The CDR3 protein is CSALGGADEKLFF. The DNA read from the CDR3 is TGCAGCGCGTTAGGGGGCGCGGATGAAAAG. The chain is built from TRBV29-1 and TRBJ2-2; 7 nucleotides align to TRBD1. Read data end 3 residues before the CDR3 end; the end is taken from the germline J gene. This CDR3 is built from 13 residues. Germline assignment: CDR1 SQVTM and CDR2 ANQGSEA.

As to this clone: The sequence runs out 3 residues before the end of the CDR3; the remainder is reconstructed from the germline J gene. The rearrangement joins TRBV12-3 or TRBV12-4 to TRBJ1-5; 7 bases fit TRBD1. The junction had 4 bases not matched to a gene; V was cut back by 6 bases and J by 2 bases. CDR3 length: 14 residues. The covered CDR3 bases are TGTGCCAGCAGCCAAGACAGGGGCAATCAGCCC. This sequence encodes CASSQDRGNQP. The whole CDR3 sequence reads CASSQDRGNQPQHF.

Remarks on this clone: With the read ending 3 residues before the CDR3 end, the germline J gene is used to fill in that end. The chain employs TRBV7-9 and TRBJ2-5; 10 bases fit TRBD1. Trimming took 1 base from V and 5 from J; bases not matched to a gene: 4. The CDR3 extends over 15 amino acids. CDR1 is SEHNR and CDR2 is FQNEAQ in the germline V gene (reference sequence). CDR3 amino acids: CASSLVGQGGETQYF. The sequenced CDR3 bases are TGTGCCAGCAGCTTAGTTGGACAGGGGGGCGAGACC.

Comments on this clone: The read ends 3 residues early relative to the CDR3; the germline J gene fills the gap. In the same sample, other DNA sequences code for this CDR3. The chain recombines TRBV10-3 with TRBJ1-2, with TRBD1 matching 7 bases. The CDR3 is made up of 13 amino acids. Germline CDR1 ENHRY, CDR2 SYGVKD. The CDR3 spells CAIMGRQGDGYTF. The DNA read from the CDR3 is TGTGCCATCATGGGGAGACAGGGAGACGGA.

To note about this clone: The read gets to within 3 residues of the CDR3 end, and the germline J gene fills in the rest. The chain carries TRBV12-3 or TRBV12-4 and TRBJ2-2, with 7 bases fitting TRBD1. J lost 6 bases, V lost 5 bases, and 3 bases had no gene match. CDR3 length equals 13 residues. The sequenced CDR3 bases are TGTGCCAGCAGTACGCAGGGGGCCGGGGAG. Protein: CASSTQGAGE. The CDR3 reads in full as CASSTQGAGELFF.

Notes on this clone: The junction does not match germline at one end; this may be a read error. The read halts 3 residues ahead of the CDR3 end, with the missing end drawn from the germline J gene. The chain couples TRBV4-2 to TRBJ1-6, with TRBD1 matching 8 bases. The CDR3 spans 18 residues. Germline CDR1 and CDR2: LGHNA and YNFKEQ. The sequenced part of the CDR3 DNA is TGCGCCAGCAGCCAAGAAATCAGGACAGGGAGCAGTGTTTCACCC. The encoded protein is CASSQEIRTGSSVSP. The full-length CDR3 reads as CASSQEIRTGSSVSPLHF.

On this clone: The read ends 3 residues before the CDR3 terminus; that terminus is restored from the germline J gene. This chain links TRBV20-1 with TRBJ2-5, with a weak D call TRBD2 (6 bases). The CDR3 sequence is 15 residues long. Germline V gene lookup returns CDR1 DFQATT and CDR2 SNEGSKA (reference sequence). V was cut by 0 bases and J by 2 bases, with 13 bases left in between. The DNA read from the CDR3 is TGCAGTGCTAGAGATGGGGCGGGGCGACAAGAGACC. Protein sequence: CSARDGAGRQET. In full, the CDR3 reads CSARDGAGRQETQYF.

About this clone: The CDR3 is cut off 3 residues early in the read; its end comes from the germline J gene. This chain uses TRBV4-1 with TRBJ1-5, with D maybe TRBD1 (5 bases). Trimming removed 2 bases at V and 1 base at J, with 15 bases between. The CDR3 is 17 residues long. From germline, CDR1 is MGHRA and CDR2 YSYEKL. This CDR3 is CASSQYDEGVSNQPQHF. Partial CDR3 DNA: TGCGCCAGCAGCCAATACGACGAAGGGGTGAGCAATCAGCCC.

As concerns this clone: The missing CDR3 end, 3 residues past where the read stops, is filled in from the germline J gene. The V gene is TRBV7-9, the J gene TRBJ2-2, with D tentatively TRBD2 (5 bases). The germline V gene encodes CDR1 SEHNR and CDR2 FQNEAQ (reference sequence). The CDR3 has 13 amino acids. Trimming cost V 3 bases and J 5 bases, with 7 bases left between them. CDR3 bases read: TGTGCCAGCAGCTTGCGAGGGACCGGGGAG. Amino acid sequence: CASSLRGTGE. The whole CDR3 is CASSLRGTGELFF.

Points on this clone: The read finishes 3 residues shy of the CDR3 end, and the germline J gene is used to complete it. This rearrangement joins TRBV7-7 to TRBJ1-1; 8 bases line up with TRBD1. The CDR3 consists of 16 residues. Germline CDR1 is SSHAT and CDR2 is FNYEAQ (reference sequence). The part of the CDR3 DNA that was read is TGTGCCAGCAGCTTAGCAGGGACAGGCGGGACAGATACG. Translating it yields CASSLAGTGGTDT. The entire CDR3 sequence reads CASSLAGTGGTDTAFF. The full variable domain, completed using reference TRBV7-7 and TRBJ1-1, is GAGVSQSPRYKVTKRGQDVTLRCDPISSHATLYWYQQALGQGPEFLTYFNYEAQPDKSGLPSDRFSAERPEGSISTLTIQRTEQRDSAMYRCASSLAGTGGTDTAFFGQGTRLTVV.

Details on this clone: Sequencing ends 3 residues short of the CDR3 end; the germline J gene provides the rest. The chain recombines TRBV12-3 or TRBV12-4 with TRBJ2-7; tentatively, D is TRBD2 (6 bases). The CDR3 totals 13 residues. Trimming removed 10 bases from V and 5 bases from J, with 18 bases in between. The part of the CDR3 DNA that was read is TGTGCCACGAAAGATAGCGGTAGTAACGAG. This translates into CATKDSGSNE. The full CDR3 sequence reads CATKDSGSNEQYF.

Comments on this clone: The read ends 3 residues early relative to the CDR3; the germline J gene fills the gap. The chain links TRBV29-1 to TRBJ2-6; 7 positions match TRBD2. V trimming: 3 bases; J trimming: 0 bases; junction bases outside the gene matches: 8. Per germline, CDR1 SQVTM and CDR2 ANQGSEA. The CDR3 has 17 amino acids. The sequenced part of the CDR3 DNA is TGCAGCGTTGAGCGGGGAGGGTCTAGCTCTGGGGCCAACGTC. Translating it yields CSVERGGSSSGANV. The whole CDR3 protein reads CSVERGGSSSGANVLTF.

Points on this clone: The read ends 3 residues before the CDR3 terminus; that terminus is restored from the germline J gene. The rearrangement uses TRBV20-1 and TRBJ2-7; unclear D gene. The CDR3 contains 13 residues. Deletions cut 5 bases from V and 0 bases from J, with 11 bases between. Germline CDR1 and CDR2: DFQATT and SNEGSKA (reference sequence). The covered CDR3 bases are TGCAGTGCTCGCAGACTCGACTCCTACGAG. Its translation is CSARRLDSYE. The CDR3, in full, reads CSARRLDSYEQYF.

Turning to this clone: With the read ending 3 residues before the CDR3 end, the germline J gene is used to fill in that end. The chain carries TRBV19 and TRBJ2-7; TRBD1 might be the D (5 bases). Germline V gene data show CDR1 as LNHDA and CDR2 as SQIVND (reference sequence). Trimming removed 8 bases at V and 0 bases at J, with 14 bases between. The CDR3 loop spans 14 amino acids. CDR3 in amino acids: CASSGQFGSYEQYF. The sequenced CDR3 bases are TGTGCCAGTTCAGGGCAATTCGGCTCCTACGAG.

The CDR3 spells CASSITPGQRTNTEAFF. The CDR3 DNA, read in part, is TGTGCCAGCAGCATTACGCCGGGACAGCGAACGAACACTGAA. The V call is TRBV6-2 or TRBV6-3, the J call TRBJ1-1; TRBD1 agrees at 7 bases. The read ends 3 residues before the CDR3 terminus; that terminus is restored from the germline J gene. The V segment lost 6 bases and the J segment 1 base; nucleotides outside the gene matches: 14. This CDR3 region has 17 residues. Germline V gene data show CDR1 as MNHEY and CDR2 as SVGEGT.

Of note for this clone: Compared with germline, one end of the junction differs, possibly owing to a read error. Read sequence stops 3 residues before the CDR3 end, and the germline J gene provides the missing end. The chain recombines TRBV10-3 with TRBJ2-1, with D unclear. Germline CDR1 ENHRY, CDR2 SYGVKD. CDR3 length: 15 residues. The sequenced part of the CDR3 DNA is TGTGCCATCAGTGGGGCGCAGGTCTCCAACAATGAG. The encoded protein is CAISGAQVSNNE. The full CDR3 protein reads CAISGAQVSNNEQFF.

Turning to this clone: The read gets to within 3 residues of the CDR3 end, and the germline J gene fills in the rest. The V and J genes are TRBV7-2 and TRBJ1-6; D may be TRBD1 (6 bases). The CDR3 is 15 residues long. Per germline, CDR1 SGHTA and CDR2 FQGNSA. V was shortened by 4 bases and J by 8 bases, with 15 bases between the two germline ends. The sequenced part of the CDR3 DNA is TGTGCCAGCAGCTCTAGCGCCGGGGGGCATTCACCC. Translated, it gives CASSSSAGGHSP. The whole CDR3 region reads CASSSSAGGHSPLHF. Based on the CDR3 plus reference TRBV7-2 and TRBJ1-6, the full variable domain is GAGVSQSPSNKVTEKGKDVELRCDPISGHTALYWYRQSLGQGLEFLIYFQGNSAPDKSGLPSDRFSAERTGGSVSTLTIQRTQQEDSAVYLCASSSSAGGHSPLHFGNGTRLTVT.

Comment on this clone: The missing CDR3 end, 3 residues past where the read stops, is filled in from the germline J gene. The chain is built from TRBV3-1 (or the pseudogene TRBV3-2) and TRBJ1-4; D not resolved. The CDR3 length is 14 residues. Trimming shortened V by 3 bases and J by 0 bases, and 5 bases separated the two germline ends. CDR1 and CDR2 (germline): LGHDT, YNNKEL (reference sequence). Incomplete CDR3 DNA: TGTGCCAGCAGCCATGTATCAACTAATGAAAAA. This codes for CASSHVSTNEK. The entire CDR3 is CASSHVSTNEKLFF.

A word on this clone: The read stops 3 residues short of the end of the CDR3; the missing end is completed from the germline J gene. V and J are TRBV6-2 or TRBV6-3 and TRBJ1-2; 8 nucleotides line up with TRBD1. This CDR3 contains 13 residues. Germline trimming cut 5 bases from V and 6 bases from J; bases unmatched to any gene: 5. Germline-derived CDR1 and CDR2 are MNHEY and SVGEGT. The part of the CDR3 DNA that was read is TGTGCCAGCAGTGTGGACAGGGTTGATGGC. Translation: CASSVDRVDG. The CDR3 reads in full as CASSVDRVDGYTF.

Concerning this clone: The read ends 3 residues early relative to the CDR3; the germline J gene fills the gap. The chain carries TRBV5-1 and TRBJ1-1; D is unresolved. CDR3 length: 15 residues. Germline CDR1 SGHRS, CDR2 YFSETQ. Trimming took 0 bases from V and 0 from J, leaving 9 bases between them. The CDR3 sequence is CASSLGGSVNTEAFF. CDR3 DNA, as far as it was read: TGCGCCAGCAGCTTGGGTGGCAGCGTGAACACTGAA. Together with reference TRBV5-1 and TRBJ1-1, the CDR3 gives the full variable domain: KAGVTQTPRYLIKTRGQQVTLSCSPISGHRSVSWYQQTPGQGLQFLFEYFSETQRNKGNFPGRFSGRQFSNSRSEMNVSTLELGDSALYLCASSLGGSVNTEAFFGQGTRLTVV.

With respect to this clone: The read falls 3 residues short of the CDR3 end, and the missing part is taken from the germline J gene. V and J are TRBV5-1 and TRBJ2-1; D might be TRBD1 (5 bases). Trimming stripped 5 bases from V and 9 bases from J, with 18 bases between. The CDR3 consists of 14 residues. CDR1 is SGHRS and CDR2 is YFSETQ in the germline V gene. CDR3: CASSSLAGSGEQFF. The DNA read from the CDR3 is TGCGCCAGCAGTAGCTTGGCAGGGTCCGGTGAG.

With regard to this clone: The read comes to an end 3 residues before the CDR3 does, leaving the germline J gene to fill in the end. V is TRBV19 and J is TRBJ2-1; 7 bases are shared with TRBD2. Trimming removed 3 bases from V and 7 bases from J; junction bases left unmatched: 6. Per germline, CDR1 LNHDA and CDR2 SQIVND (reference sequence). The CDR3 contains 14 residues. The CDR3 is CASSIGMGGNEQFF. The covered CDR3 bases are TGTGCCAGTAGTATCGGAATGGGGGGGAATGAG.

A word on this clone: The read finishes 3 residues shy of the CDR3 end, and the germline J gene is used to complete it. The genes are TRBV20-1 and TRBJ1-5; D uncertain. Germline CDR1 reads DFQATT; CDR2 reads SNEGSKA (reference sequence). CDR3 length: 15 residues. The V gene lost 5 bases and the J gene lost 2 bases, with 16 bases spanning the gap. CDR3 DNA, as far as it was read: TGCAGTGCTTTCGTAGGGCCTCAGGGCAATCAGCCC. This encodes CSAFVGPQGNQP. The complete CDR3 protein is CSAFVGPQGNQPQHF.